The T cell receptor (beta chain) under discussion was sequenced for a study of T cell therapy after organ transplantation. Overall study: Up to 6 doses were given at 2-week intervals.

This CDR3 has 20 residues. V shed 3 bases, J shed 4 bases, and the junction held 22 bases outside the gene matches. CDR1 SGDLS and CDR2 YYNGEE come from the germline V gene. Regarding the study as a whole: Few nonresponder expansions may reflect low coverage from poor CD8+ yield.

Only in-frame clones appear in the TCRdb table, and some are missing; sequencing was by immunoSEQ multiplex PCR. The top ten hold 2.5% to 3.5% of the sample, which has over 45,000 clones, 94% seen once. About this clone: Its antigen remains unknown.

The specimen comprised CD8+ T cells from blood, sampled before autologous CMV-specific T cell therapy. The TCR originated in a human patient who had received a solid organ transplant and had CMV disease. The chain is built from TRBV9 and TRBJ2-3; TRBD1 agrees at 8 bases. CDR3 sequence: CASSDPGTGIVGTGADTQYF. As DNA, the CDR3 is TGTGCCAGCAGCGATCCCGGGACAGGAATTGTAGGGACAGGTGCAGATACGCAGTATTTT.